This T cell receptor beta chain appears in the sequencing data of a study of siplizumab effects on memory and regulatory T cells. The CDR3 has 15 residues. V lost 5 bases and J lost 7, with 21 bases in between. The germline gives CDR1 SGHTA, CDR2 FQGNSA. Sequenced by immunoSEQ multiplex PCR; TCRdb stores in-frame clones only, minus some. The profile covers 60,000 to 80,000 clones, with around 78% appearing a single time and 3.5% to 4% taken by the ten largest. This chain links TRBV7-2 with TRBJ2-7; TRBD2 is a possible D gene (6 bases). Sequencing was performed on memory CD4+ T cells sorted from blood. The TCR was taken from a human donor in good health. CDR3 bases: TGTGCCAGCAGCCCCCGTGGAGGGTTTAACGAGGAGCAGTACTTC. Its translation: CASSPRGGFNEEQYF.